The rows below give T cell receptor beta chains drawn from one sample of a study of response to subunit inactivated influenza vaccine. From the RT-PCR reads, TCRdb called clonotypes with MiXCR, one entry per CDR3 protein. Of around 600,000 distinct CDR3 sequences listed, over 9% were seen once; the top ten hold 11%. The same data also went into a second study, on T cells expressing NK-cell markers.

The sequencing used PBMCs from blood, collected on the day of vaccination. The receptors derive from a man aged 45-65 years who received an inactivated influenza vaccine. Both conserved end residues are part of each CDR3. Fields, in order: V gene, CDR3 protein.

TRBV20-1	CSARGAGESTGELFF
TRBV12-3/TRBV12-4	CASSWRQGTNEQFF
TRBV19	CASSMGQAFERPQHF
TRBV7-2	CASSLVYTSGGYNEQFF
TRBV4-2	CASSLRGTSGRISYNEQFF
TRBV10-3	CAIRSEREQYF
TRBV6-2/TRBV6-3	CASSLDFGTGSSRPFSTDTQYF
TRBV20-1	CSATGTQITYEQYF
TRBV27	CASSRGQYTQYF
TRBV7-2	CASSSQTASNQPQHF
TRBV7-9	CASSLASGGQGTQYF
TRBV6-4	CASSEMPAETDTQYF
TRBV19	CASSISPSEVGKLFF
TRBV27	CASSPSGSLDTQYF
TRBV2	CASSRDRQTQNIQYF
TRBV7-9	CASSRGRDYHTDTQYF
TRBV14	CASSQMGGTSGYNEQFF
TRBV14	CASSQFRRYEQYF
TRBV27	CASKTRDLANVLTF
TRBV24-1	CATSDFDPGTEAFF
TRBV3-1	CASSQDLPGAGELFF
TRBV18	CASSSRDSYEQYF
TRBV5-5	CASSPEAGDNSPLHF
TRBV29-1	CSVGANREQFF
TRBV20-1	CSASYRGINTEAFF
TRBV29-1	CSASQHNNYGYTF
TRBV3-1	CASSPDGTRNNEQFF
TRBV4-1	CASSQQPQRGRTDTQYF
TRBV28	CASRSSGIGAYEQYF
TRBV3-1	CASSPEDRDATGELFF
TRBV11-2	CASSLWEGSYNEQFF
TRBV30	CASDLLGNQNEQFF
TRBV4-3	CASSQTAGGSTDTQYF
TRBV10-1	CASSDEENTGELFF
TRBV9	CASSPTAGGNKGYTF
TRBV19	CASSSTLSQGGTGELFF